This T cell receptor (beta chain) was sequenced for a study of T cell responses to AZD1222 COVID-19 vaccine. Produced via immunoSEQ multiplex PCR; TCRdb's table is partial and in-frame only. The sample contains 75,000 to 100,000 clones, approximately 88% of which appear only once. The receptor was derived from an adult in good health. Sample: peripheral blood, taken on day 0 of AZD1222 vaccination.

The CDR3 DNA follows: TGTGCCACCAGTGATCCGACTAGCGCGCAGTATTTT. Protein: CATSDPTSAQYF. The J gene is TRBJ2-3, the V gene TRBV24-1; TRBD2 agrees at 8 bases. Trimming removed 3 bases from V and 10 bases from J; junction bases left unmatched: 2. This CDR3 has 12 residues. Germline CDR1 and CDR2: KGHDR and SFDVKD.